The rows below give T cell receptor beta chains drawn from one sample of a study of memory CD4+ T cells and cytomegalovirus serostatus. Some clones are missing from TCRdb's copy, which holds only in-frame ones; the method was immunoSEQ multiplex PCR. The sample lists just under 65,000 clones, 60% to 80% occurring once. Sample: memory CD4+ T cells from blood. The receptor set was obtained from an adult in good health and CMV-seronegative. Both conserved end residues are part of each CDR3. Fields, in order: V gene, clone size, D gene, J gene, CDR3 DNA, CDR3 protein. A D gene is named only where the DNA matches it firmly. A row's size may be missing; if present it is once, few, many or a size class.

v_gene: TRBV5-6
abundance: NA
d_gene: NA
j_gene: TRBJ1-3
CDR3nt: TGTGCCAGCAGCTGGACGCCGGGAAACACCATATATTTT
CDR3aa: CASSWTPGNTIYF

v_gene: TRBV7-2
abundance: NA
d_gene: TRBD2
j_gene: TRBJ2-2
CDR3nt: TGTGCCAGCAGCTTAGACTGGGGAGCGGGGGGGTTCAACACCGGGGAGCTGTTTTTT
CDR3aa: CASSLDWGAGGFNTGELFF

v_gene: TRBV9
abundance: NA
d_gene: NA
j_gene: TRBJ2-5
CDR3nt: TGTGCCAGCAGCTGGGGGGTACAGAAAGAGACCCAGTACTTC
CDR3aa: CASSWGVQKETQYF

v_gene: TRBV6-1
abundance: NA
d_gene: NA
j_gene: TRBJ1-6
CDR3nt: TGTGCCAGCAGTGAAAGCCTTAACAGCGCCATCGGTTCACCCCTCCACTTT
CDR3aa: CASSESLNSAIGSPLHF

v_gene: TRBV28
abundance: NA
d_gene: NA
j_gene: TRBJ2-4
CDR3nt: TGTGCCAGCAGTTCGCAGGAACTAGCCAAAAACATTCAGTACTTC
CDR3aa: CASSSQELAKNIQYF

v_gene: TRBV18
abundance: NA
d_gene: TRBD1
j_gene: TRBJ2-7
CDR3nt: TGTGCCAGCTCACCCCGGGGAGGGACAGGGGGGAACTACGAGCAGTACTTC
CDR3aa: CASSPRGGTGGNYEQYF

v_gene: TRBV5-1
abundance: few
d_gene: TRBD1
j_gene: TRBJ1-2
CDR3nt: TGCGCCAGCAGCACGGGACAGGGGAGGTACACCTTC
CDR3aa: CASSTGQGRYTF

v_gene: TRBV18
abundance: NA
d_gene: NA
j_gene: TRBJ2-6
CDR3nt: TGTGCCACCGCAGCGGACTCTGGGGCCAACGTCCTGACTTTC
CDR3aa: CATAADSGANVLTF

v_gene: TRBV7-8
abundance: NA
d_gene: NA
j_gene: TRBJ2-3
CDR3nt: TGTGCCAGCAGCCGAGACGGATTAAACACAGATACGCAGTATTTT
CDR3aa: CASSRDGLNTDTQYF

v_gene: TRBV4-1
abundance: NA
d_gene: NA
j_gene: TRBJ1-3
CDR3nt: TGCGCCAGCAGCCAAGTGTCTATCGCGAGGGACACGAGCTCTGGAAACACCATATATTTT
CDR3aa: CASSQVSIARDTSSGNTIYF

v_gene: TRBV10-3
abundance: NA
d_gene: NA
j_gene: TRBJ2-2
CDR3nt: TGTGCCATCAGTGATCGAGGGGACGGAGGCTCCGGGGAGCTGTTTTTT
CDR3aa: CAISDRGDGGSGELFF

v_gene: TRBV5-6
abundance: NA
d_gene: TRBD2
j_gene: TRBJ2-1
CDR3nt: TGTGCCAGCGCTAGGAGGACTAGAGGGAATGAGCAGTTCTTC
CDR3aa: CASARRTRGNEQFF

v_gene: TRBV2
abundance: once
d_gene: TRBD1
j_gene: TRBJ1-1
CDR3nt: TGTGCCAGCCGGGACAGCCTCACTGAAGCTTTCTTT
CDR3aa: CASRDSLTEAFF

v_gene: TRBV19
abundance: NA
d_gene: NA
j_gene: TRBJ1-5
CDR3nt: TGTGCCAGTAGTGCTCTCCTTAGTGGTAGCAATCAGCCCCAGCATTTT
CDR3aa: CASSALLSGSNQPQHF

v_gene: TRBV9
abundance: NA
d_gene: NA
j_gene: TRBJ2-3
CDR3nt: TGTGCCAGCAGCCCCGGGCCGGGATCGAATACGCAGTATTTT
CDR3aa: CASSPGPGSNTQYF

v_gene: TRBV19
abundance: few
d_gene: NA
j_gene: TRBJ1-5
CDR3nt: TGTGCCAGTAAGAATGAGGGGGAGCAGCCCCAGCATTTT
CDR3aa: CASKNEGEQPQHF

v_gene: TRBV11-3
abundance: NA
d_gene: NA
j_gene: TRBJ2-1
CDR3nt: TGTGCCAGCAGCTTTGGGGCTTACAATGAGCAGTTCTTC
CDR3aa: CASSFGAYNEQFF

v_gene: TRBV5-1
abundance: few
d_gene: NA
j_gene: TRBJ2-7
CDR3nt: TGCGCCAGCAGCTTGGAAGGTCACGAGCAGTACTTC
CDR3aa: CASSLEGHEQYF

v_gene: TRBV9
abundance: NA
d_gene: TRBD1
j_gene: TRBJ2-5
CDR3nt: TGTGCCAGCAGCACCGGACAGGGTTGGGAGACCCAGTACTTC
CDR3aa: CASSTGQGWETQYF

v_gene: TRBV28
abundance: NA
d_gene: NA
j_gene: TRBJ2-1
CDR3nt: TGTGCCAGCAGTACAAAAACCAATGAGCAGTTCTTC
CDR3aa: CASSTKTNEQFF

v_gene: TRBV18
abundance: NA
d_gene: TRBD2
j_gene: TRBJ2-5
CDR3nt: TGTGCCAGCTCACTAGGGACTAGCGGACTCCAAGAGACCCAGTACTTC
CDR3aa: CASSLGTSGLQETQYF

v_gene: TRBV10-2
abundance: NA
d_gene: NA
j_gene: TRBJ1-2
CDR3nt: TGCGCCAGCAGTGAAATGGGGATGCTTTTTGGCTACACCTTC
CDR3aa: CASSEMGMLFGYTF

v_gene: TRBV4-3
abundance: once
d_gene: TRBD1
j_gene: TRBJ1-1
CDR3nt: TGCGCCAGCAGCCTAACAGGGGTAACAACTGAAGCTTTCTTT
CDR3aa: CASSLTGVTTEAFF

v_gene: TRBV2
abundance: NA
d_gene: NA
j_gene: TRBJ2-3
CDR3nt: TGTGCCAGCAGTGTAGCTGTCCGAATCCAGTATTTT
CDR3aa: CASSVAVRIQYF

v_gene: TRBV7-9
abundance: NA
d_gene: TRBD2
j_gene: TRBJ2-1
CDR3nt: TGTGCCAGCAGCTTTCGGGGGGGGAGCTCCTACAATGAGCAGTTCTTC
CDR3aa: CASSFRGGSSYNEQFF

v_gene: TRBV5-4
abundance: NA
d_gene: NA
j_gene: TRBJ2-6
CDR3nt: TGTGCCAGCAGCTTGGGACCTCCGATAACTGGGGCCAACGTCCTGACTTTC
CDR3aa: CASSLGPPITGANVLTF

v_gene: TRBV11-2
abundance: few
d_gene: NA
j_gene: TRBJ2-7
CDR3nt: TGTGCCAGCAGCCTACAGGGTGGGGCGCGGGGTGAGCAGTACTTC
CDR3aa: CASSLQGGARGEQYF

v_gene: TRBV7-2
abundance: NA
d_gene: TRBD2
j_gene: TRBJ2-7
CDR3nt: TGTGCCAGCACCAGAGGGACTAGCGGGAGGGTATTCTACGAGCAGTACTTC
CDR3aa: CASTRGTSGRVFYEQYF

v_gene: TRBV12-5
abundance: few
d_gene: TRBD1
j_gene: TRBJ1-1
CDR3nt: TGTGCTAGTGGCCCGCAGGGACAGGGGGCGGTCACTGAAGCTTTCTTT
CDR3aa: CASGPQGQGAVTEAFF

v_gene: TRBV19
abundance: NA
d_gene: TRBD1
j_gene: TRBJ2-6
CDR3nt: TGTGCCAGTAGTCCCGGACAGGGGGCTTCTGGGGCCAACGTCCTGACTTTC
CDR3aa: CASSPGQGASGANVLTF

v_gene: TRBV6-1
abundance: NA
d_gene: NA
j_gene: TRBJ2-3
CDR3nt: TGTGCCAGCAGGAACCGAGATACGCAGTATTTT
CDR3aa: CASRNRDTQYF

v_gene: TRBV15
abundance: NA
d_gene: TRBD1
j_gene: TRBJ1-1
CDR3nt: TGTGCCACCAGCAGTGGGCAGGGGGCGACTGAAGCTTTCTTT
CDR3aa: CATSSGQGATEAFF

v_gene: TRBV20-1
abundance: NA
d_gene: NA
j_gene: TRBJ1-1
CDR3nt: TGCAGTGCGCGCTCGCAGGGGTTCGCTTTCTTT
CDR3aa: CSARSQGFAFF

v_gene: TRBV30
abundance: NA
d_gene: NA
j_gene: TRBJ1-5
CDR3nt: TGTGCCTGGAGTGGAAGGCAGGGGATGAGGGGCAATCAGCCCCAGCATTTT
CDR3aa: CAWSGRQGMRGNQPQHF

v_gene: TRBV4-3
abundance: NA
d_gene: NA
j_gene: TRBJ2-7
CDR3nt: TGCGCCAGCAGCCAAGAAGGGACTGATTACTACGAGCAGTACTTC
CDR3aa: CASSQEGTDYYEQYF

v_gene: TRBV25-1
abundance: NA
d_gene: TRBD1
j_gene: TRBJ2-7
CDR3nt: TGTGCCAGCAGTGCGTCAGGACAGGGGGCGAGCTCCTACGAGCAGTACTTC
CDR3aa: CASSASGQGASSYEQYF

v_gene: TRBV2
abundance: NA
d_gene: NA
j_gene: TRBJ1-5
CDR3nt: TGTGCCAGCAGTGAAGCGTGGCAACAGCCCCAGCATTTT
CDR3aa: CASSEAWQQPQHF

v_gene: TRBV7-6
abundance: NA
d_gene: NA
j_gene: TRBJ2-7
CDR3nt: TGTGCCAGCAGCACGCGGACAGAAGGCTCCGAGCAGTACTTC
CDR3aa: CASSTRTEGSEQYF

v_gene: TRBV30
abundance: once
d_gene: NA
j_gene: TRBJ1-5
CDR3nt: TGTGCCTGGAGTGTATTACAGAGCAATCAGCCCCAGCATTTT
CDR3aa: CAWSVLQSNQPQHF

v_gene: TRBV2
abundance: NA
d_gene: NA
j_gene: TRBJ1-2
CDR3nt: TGTGCCAGCAGGAGGACACCGATCACTGGCTACACCTTC
CDR3aa: CASRRTPITGYTF

v_gene: TRBV7-9
abundance: many
d_gene: NA
j_gene: TRBJ1-1
CDR3nt: TGTGCCAGCCTACCACAGGGACTGAACACTGAAGCTTTCTTT
CDR3aa: CASLPQGLNTEAFF